This T cell receptor (beta chain) was documented in a study of technical replicates of blood from a few donors. Assay used: immunoSEQ multiplex PCR; TCRdb lists only in-frame clones, some missing. The table includes about 76,000 clones, roughly nine tenths detected once. After removal of 5 bases from V and 6 bases from J, the junction contained 11 bases not matched to a gene. Germline V gene sequence: CDR1 MNHNS, CDR2 SASEGT. The CDR3 is made up of 15 amino acids. The rearrangement links TRBV6-1 to TRBJ2-7; 9 nucleotides agree with TRBD1. Material for sequencing was T cells isolated from PBMCs. The source is a human donor in good health. The CDR3 spells CASSLPRQGVREQYF. The CDR3, as DNA: TGTGCCAGCAGTCTACCGAGACAGGGGGTCCGCGAGCAGTACTTC.